This T cell receptor (beta chain) was profiled in a study of T cells after yellow fever vaccination. Study information: SMART-Seq v4 Ultra Low Input prepared the low-cell-number fractions.

As TCR cDNA was made by 5'RACE template switching, a universal primer site and UMIs were added. TCRdb recomputed calls from the 5' RACE reads with MiXCR, one row per CDR3 protein. The sample has some 350,000 distinct CDR3 sequences, under 14% seen once. Overall study results and limits: Abundant bulk-population clonotypes could contaminate the FACS-sorted repertoires. Clonotypes shared by both compartments, CD4 and CD8, made up a small share.

In its sample, this clonotype was seen a few times. The antigen is unknown. Germline CDR1 is KGHSH and CDR2 is LQKENI. There are 15 residues in the CDR3. The V end was cut by 3 bases, the J end by 3 bases, with 14 bases between. This receptor was taken from a man in his late teens or twenties who received the YFV17D yellow fever vaccine. The sample was PBMCs, taken on the day of the first yellow fever vaccination. This chain uses TRBV18 with TRBJ1-2, with a tentative D call TRBD1 (5 bases). The CDR3 is CASSPGRDGDYGYTF. In DNA form, the CDR3 reads TGTGCCAGCTCACCTGGCCGGGACGGCGACTATGGCTACACCTTC.